This T cell receptor (beta chain) was observed in a study of blood T cells in healthy people across ages. Combining a sample-barcoded 5' primer with a J-beta primer mix, a second PCR ran for roughly 6 to 12 cycles. TCRdb re-called the 5' RACE reads through MiXCR, storing one row per CDR3 protein. The data contain over 1.5 million distinct CDR3 sequences, 49% of them singletons. Trimming at V came to 3 bases and at J to 9 bases, leaving 6 bases not matched to a gene. The length of the CDR3 is 14 residues. This chain connects TRBV12-3 or TRBV12-4 to TRBJ2-1, with 9 bases identical to TRBD2. Sequencing was done on a sample of blood. The sequence came from a middle-aged woman in good health. CDR3 in amino acids: CASSLGTSTPEQFF. The CDR3 DNA is TGTGCCAGCAGTTTGGGGACTAGCACGCCTGAGCAGTTCTTC.